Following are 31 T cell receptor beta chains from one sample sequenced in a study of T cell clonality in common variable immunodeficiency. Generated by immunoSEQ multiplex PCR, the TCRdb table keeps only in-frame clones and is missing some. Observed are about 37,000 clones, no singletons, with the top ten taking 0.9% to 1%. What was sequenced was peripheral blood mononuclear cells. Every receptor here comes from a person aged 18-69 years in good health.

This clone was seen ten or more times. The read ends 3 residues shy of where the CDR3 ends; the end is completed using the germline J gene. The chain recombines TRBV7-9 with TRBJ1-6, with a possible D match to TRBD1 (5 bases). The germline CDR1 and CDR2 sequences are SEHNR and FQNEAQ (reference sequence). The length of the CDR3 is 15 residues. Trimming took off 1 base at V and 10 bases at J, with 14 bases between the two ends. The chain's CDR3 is CASSLDRTINSPLHF. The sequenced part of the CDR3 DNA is TGTGCCAGCAGCTTAGATCGGACAATTAACTCACCC.

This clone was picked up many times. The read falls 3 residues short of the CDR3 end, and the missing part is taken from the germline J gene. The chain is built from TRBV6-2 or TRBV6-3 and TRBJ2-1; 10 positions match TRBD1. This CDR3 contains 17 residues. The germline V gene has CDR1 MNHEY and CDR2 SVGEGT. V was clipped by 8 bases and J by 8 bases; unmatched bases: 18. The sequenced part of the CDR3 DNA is TGTGCCAGCTCTATGCCCTTGGGACAGGGGAATACCGATGAG. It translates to CASSMPLGQGNTDE. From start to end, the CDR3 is CASSMPLGQGNTDEQFF.

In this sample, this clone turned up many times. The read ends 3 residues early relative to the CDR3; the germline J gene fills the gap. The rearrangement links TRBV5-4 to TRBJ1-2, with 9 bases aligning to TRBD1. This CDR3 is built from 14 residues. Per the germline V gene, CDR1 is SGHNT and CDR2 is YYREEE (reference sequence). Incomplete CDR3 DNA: TGTGCCACACTGTTTCCGGGACAGGGCGCCGGC. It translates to CATLFPGQGAG. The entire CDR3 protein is CATLFPGQGAGYTF.

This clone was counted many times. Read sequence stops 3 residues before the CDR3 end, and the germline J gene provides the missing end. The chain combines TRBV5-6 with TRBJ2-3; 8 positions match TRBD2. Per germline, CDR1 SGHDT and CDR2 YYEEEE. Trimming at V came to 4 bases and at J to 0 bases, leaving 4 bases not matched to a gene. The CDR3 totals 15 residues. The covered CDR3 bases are TGTGCCAGCAGCGCCCCTAGCGGGAGCACAGATACG. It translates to CASSAPSGSTDT. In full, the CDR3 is CASSAPSGSTDTQYF.

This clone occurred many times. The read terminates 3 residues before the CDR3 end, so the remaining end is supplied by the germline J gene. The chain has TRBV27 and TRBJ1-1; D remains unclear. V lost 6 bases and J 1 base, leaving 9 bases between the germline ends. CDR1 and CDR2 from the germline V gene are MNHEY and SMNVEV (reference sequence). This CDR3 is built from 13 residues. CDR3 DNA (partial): TGTGCCAGCAGCCTATTCGCGAACACTGAA. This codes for CASSLFANTE. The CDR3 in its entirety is CASSLFANTEAFF.

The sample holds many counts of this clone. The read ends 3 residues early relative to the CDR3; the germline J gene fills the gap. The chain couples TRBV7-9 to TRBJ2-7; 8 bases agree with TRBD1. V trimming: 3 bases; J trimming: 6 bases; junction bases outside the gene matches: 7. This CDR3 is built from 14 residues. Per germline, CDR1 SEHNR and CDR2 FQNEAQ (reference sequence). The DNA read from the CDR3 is TGTGCCAGCAGCTTCGGACAGGGTAATGTCGAG. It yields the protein CASSFGQGNVE. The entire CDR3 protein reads CASSFGQGNVEQYF.

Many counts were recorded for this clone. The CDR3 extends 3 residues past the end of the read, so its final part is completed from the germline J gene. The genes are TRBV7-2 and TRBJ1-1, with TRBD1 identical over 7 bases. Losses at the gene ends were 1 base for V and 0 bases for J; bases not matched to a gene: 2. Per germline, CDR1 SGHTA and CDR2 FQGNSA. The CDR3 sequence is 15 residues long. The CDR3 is CASSLGGQLNTEAFF. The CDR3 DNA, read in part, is TGTGCCAGCAGCTTAGGGGGACAGCTGAACACTGAA.

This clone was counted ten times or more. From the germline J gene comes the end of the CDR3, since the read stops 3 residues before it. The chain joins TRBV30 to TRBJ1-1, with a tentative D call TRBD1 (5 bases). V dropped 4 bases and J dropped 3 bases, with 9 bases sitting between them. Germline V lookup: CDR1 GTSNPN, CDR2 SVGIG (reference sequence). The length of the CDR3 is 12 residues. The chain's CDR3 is CAWNRKDTEAFF. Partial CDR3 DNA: TGTGCCTGGAACAGGAAGGACACTGAA.

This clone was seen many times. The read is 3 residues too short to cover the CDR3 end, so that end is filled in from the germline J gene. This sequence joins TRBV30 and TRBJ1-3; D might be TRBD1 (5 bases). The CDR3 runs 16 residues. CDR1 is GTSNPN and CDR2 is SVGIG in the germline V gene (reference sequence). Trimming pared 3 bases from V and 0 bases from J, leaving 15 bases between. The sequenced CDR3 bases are TGTGCCTGGAGGTGGGCAGGGTTTTTCTCTGGAAACACC. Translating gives CAWRWAGFFSGNT. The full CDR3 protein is CAWRWAGFFSGNTIYF.

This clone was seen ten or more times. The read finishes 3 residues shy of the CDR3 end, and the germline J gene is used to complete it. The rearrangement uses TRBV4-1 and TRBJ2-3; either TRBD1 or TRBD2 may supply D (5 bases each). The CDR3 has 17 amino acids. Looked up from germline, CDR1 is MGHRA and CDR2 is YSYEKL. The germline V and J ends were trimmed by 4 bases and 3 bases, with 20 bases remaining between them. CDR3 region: CASSRGATYSVTDTQYF. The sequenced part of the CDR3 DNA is TGCGCCAGCAGCCGAGGGGCTACGTACTCGGTGACAGATACG.

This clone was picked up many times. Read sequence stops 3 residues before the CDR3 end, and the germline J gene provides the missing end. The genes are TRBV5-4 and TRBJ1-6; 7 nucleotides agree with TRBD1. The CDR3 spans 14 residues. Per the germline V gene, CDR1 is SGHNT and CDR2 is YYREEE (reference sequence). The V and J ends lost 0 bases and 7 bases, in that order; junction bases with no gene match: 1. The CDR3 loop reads CASSLGQGNSPLHF. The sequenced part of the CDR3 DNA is TGTGCCAGCAGCTTGGGACAGGGAAATTCACCC.

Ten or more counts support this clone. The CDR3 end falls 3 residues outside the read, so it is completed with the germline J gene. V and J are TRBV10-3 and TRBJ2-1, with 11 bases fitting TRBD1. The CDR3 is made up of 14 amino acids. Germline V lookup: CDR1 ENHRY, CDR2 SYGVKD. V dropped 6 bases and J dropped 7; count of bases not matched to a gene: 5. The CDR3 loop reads CAISGQGARNEQFF. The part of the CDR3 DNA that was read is TGTGCCATCAGCGGACAGGGGGCGAGGAATGAG.

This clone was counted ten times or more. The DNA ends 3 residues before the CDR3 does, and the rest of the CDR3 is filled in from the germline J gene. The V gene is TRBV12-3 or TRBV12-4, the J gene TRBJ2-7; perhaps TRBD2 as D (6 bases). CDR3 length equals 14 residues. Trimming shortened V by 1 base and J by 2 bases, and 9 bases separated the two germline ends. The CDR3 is CASSLGGVAYEQYF. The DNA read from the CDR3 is TGTGCCAGCAGTTTAGGGGGGGTAGCCTACGAG.

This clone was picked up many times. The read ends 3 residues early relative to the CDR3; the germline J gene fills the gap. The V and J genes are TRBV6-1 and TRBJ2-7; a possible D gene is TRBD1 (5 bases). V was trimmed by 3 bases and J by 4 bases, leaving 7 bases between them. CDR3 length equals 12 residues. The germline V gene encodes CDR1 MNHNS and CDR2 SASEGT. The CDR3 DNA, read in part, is TGTGCCAGCAGTGACAGGGATTACGAG. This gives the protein CASSDRDYE. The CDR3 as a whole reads CASSDRDYEQYF.

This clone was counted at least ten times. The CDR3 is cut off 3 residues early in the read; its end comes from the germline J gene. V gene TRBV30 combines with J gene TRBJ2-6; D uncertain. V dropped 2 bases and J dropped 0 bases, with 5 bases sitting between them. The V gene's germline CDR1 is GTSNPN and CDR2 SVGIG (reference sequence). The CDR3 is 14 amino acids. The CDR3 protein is CAWSFNSGANVLTF. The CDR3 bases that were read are TGTGCCTGGAGTTTTAACTCTGGGGCCAACGTC.

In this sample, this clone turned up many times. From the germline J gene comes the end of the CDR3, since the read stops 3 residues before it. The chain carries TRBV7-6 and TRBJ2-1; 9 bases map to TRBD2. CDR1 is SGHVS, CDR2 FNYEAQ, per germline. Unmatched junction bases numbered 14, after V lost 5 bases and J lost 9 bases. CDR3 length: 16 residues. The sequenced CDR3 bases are TGTGCCAGCAGCCCGCGCGGGGGGGCTTCAACTCCTGAG. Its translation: CASSPRGGASTPE. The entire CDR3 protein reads CASSPRGGASTPEQFF.

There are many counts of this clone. This chain's CDR3 is CASKLQGTVGNEQFF. The part of the CDR3 DNA that was read is TGTGCCAGCAAACTTCAGGGGACGGTAGGGAATGAG. This chain links TRBV7-6 with TRBJ2-1; D perhaps matches TRBD1 (6 bases). The sequenced fragment ends 3 residues before the CDR3 boundary, so the rest is inferred from the germline J gene. V was shortened by 7 bases and J by 7 bases, with 20 bases between the two germline ends. In germline, CDR1 is SGHVS, CDR2 FNYEAQ. CDR3 size: 15 residues.

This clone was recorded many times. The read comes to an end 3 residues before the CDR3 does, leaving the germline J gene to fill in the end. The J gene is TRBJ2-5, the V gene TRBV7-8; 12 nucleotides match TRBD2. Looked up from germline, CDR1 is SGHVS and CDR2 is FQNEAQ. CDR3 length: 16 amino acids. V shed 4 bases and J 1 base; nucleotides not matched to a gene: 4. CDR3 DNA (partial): TGTGCCAGCAGCTCATGGACTAGCGGGGCCCAAGAGACC. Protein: CASSSWTSGAQET. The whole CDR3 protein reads CASSSWTSGAQETQYF.

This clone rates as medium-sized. The chain's CDR3 is CSARVSDQRGTQYF. The DNA read from the CDR3 is TGCAGTGCTAGAGTCTCGGACCAAAGGGGTACG. V and J are TRBV20-1 and TRBJ2-3, with a possible D match to TRBD1 (5 bases). The CDR3 extends 3 residues past the end of the read, so its final part is completed from the germline J gene. Trimming took 1 base from V and 8 from J, leaving 16 bases between them. This CDR3 contains 14 residues. Germline CDR1 DFQATT, CDR2 SNEGSKA (reference sequence).

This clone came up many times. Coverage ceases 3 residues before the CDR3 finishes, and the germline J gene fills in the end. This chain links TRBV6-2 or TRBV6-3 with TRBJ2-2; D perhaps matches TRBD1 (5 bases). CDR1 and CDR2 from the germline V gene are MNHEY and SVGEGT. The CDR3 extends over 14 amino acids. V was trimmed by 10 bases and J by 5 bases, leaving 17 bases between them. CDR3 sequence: CATNPGRVTGELFF. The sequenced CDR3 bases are TGTGCCACTAACCCGGGCAGGGTGACCGGGGAG.

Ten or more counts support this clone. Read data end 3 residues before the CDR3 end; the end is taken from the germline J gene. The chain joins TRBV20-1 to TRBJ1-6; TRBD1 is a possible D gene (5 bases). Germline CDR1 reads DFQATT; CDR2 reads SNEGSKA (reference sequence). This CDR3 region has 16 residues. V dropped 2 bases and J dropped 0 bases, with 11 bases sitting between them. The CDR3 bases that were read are TGCAGTGCTAGAAAGGGGCCTCGCTCCTATAATTCACCC. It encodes CSARKGPRSYNSP. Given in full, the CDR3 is CSARKGPRSYNSPLHF.

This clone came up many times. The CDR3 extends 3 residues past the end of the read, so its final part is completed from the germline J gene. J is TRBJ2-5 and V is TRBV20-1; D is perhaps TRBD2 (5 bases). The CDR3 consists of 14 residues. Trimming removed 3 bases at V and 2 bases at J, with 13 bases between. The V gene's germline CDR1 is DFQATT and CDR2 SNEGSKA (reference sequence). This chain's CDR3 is CSARTGLIQETQYF. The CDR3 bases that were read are TGCAGTGCTAGGACCGGACTGATACAAGAGACC.

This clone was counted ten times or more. The CDR3 spells CASSPRDRSTDTQYF. The part of the CDR3 DNA that was read is TGTGCCAGCTCACCCCGGGACAGGAGCACAGATACG. The chain employs TRBV18 and TRBJ2-3; 8 bases agree with TRBD1. The missing CDR3 end, 3 residues past where the read stops, is filled in from the germline J gene. J lost 0 bases, V lost 3 bases, and 2 bases had no gene match. The CDR3 length is 15 residues. The germline gives CDR1 KGHSH, CDR2 LQKENI.

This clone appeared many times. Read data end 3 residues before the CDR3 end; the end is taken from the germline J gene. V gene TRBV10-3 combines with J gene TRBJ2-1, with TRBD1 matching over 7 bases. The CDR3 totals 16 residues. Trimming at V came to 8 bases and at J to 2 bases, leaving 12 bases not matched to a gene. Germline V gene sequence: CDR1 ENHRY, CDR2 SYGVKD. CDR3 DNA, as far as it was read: TGTGCCATCGGTCGGGATAGACAGGGAACCTACAATGAG. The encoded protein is CAIGRDRQGTYNE. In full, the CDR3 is CAIGRDRQGTYNEQFF.

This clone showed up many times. CDR3 DNA (partial): TGTGCCAGCAGTGAATGGGACAGGGTTAATCAGCCC. Its translation: CASSEWDRVNQP. Given in full, the CDR3 is CASSEWDRVNQPQHF. V usage is TRBV6-1 and J usage is TRBJ1-5, with 9 bases matching TRBD1. The CDR3 extends 3 residues past the end of the read, so its final part is completed from the germline J gene. V trimming: 2 bases; J trimming: 4 bases; junction bases outside the gene matches: 3. The CDR3 is made up of 15 amino acids. CDR1 MNHNS and CDR2 SASEGT come from the germline V gene.

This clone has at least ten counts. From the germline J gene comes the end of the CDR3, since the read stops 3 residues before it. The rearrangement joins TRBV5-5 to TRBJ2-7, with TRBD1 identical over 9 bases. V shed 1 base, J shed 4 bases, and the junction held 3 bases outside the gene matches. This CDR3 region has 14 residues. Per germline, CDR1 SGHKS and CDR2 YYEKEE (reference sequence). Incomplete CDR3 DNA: TGTGCCAGCAGCTTGACAGGGGGCCGATACGAG. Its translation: CASSLTGGRYE. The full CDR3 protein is CASSLTGGRYEQYF.

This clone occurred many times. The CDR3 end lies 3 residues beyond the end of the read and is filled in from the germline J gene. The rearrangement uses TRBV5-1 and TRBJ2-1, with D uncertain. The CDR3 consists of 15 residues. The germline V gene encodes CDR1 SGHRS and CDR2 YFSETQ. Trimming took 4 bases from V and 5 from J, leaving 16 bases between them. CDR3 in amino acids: CASSPRTLEDNEQFF. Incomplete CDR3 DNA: TGCGCCAGCAGCCCGCGAACCCTTGAAGACAATGAG.

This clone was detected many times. The CDR3 sequence is CASRSGGGGEQFF. CDR3 bases read: TGTGCCAGTAGATCAGGGGGAGGGGGTGAG. V and J are TRBV19 and TRBJ2-1; either TRBD1 or TRBD2 may supply D (7 bases each). The CDR3 extends 3 residues past the end of the read, so its final part is completed from the germline J gene. Germline V gene lookup returns CDR1 LNHDA and CDR2 SQIVND (reference sequence). Trimming shortened V by 6 bases and J by 9 bases, and 15 bases separated the two germline ends. This CDR3 comprises 13 residues.

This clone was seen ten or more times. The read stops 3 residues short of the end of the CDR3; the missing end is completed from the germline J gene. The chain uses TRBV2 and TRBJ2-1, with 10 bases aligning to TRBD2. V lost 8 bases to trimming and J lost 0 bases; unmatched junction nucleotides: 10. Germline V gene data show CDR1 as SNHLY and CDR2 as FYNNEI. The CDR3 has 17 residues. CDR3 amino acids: CASEAGLAASSYNEQFF. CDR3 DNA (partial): TGTGCCAGCGAAGCCGGACTAGCGGCGAGCTCCTACAATGAG.

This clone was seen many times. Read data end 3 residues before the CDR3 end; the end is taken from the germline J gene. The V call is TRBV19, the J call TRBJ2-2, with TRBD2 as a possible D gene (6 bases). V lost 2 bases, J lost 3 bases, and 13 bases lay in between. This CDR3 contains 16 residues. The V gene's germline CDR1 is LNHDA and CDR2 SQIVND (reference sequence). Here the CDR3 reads CASSIKLASDTGELFF. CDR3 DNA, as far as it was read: TGTGCCAGTAGTATAAAGCTAGCGTCGGACACCGGGGAG.

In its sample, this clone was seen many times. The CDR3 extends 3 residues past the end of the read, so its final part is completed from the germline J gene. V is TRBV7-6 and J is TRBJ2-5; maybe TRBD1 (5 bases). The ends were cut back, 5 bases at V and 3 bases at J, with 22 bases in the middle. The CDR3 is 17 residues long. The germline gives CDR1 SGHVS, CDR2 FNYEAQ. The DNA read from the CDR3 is TGTGCCAGCAGCCGCCGTCTTGGGATAGGGGCCAAAGAGACC. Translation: CASSRRLGIGAKET. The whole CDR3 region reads CASSRRLGIGAKETQYF. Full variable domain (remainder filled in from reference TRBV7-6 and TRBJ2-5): GAGVSQSPRYKVTKRGQDVALRCDPISGHVSLYWYRQALGQGPEFLTYFNYEAQQDKSGLPNDRFSAERPEGSISTLTIQRTEQRDSAMYRCASSRRLGIGAKETQYFGPGTRLLVL.